This T cell receptor beta chain was found in a study of T cell responses to AZD1222 COVID-19 vaccine. Profiling relied on immunoSEQ multiplex PCR, and the TCRdb table lists in-frame clones only, not all of them. The sample contains some 190,000 clones, approximately 92% of which appear only once. Trimming at V came to 5 bases and at J to 0 bases, leaving 10 bases not matched to a gene. Looked up from germline, CDR1 is SNHLY and CDR2 is FYNNEI. This CDR3 has 18 amino acids. As concerns this clone: The target antigen is unknown.

General study findings and limits: Donors were mostly white British, more females; clonal diversity possibly underestimated.

The sequencing here drew on peripheral blood, taken on day 0 of AZD1222 vaccination. The TCR comes from an adult in good health. The chain recombines TRBV2 with TRBJ2-3; TRBD2 agrees at 11 bases. The CDR3: CASSWLAGGLSSTDTQYF. The CDR3 bases are TGTGCCAGCAGTTGGCTAGCGGGGGGCCTCAGCAGCACAGATACGCAGTATTTT. The variable domain in full, completed from reference TRBV2 and TRBJ2-3, reads EPEVTQTPSHQVTQMGQEVILRCVPISNHLYFYWYRQILGQKVEFLVSFYNNEISEKSEIFDDQFSVERPDGSNFTLKIRSTKLEDSAMYFCASSWLAGGLSSTDTQYFGPGTRLTVL.